This is a list of T cell receptor beta chains from one sample in a study of T cell repertoires in cytomegalovirus infection. One entry per CDR3 protein, called by TCRdb with MiXCR from the reads. In the table there are 310,000 or so distinct CDR3 sequences, about 23% of which are singletons. Sample: PBMCs. These TCRs come from a human donor in good health (CMV status not recorded). Some clones in this sample may be carry-over from other donors' samples. Both conserved end residues are part of each CDR3. D genes are given only for firm matches. Rows give clone size only sometimes, using once, few, many, or a class for an expanded clone.

d_call	clone_size	v_call	j_call	cdr3_aa	cdr3_nt
NA	few	TRBV20-1	TRBJ2-7	CSARAGPYEQYF	TGCAGTGCTAGAGCTGGACCCTACGAGCAGTACTTC
TRBD2	many	TRBV7-8	TRBJ2-7	CASSIAASGSSSHYEQYF	TGTGCCAGCAGCATCGCGGCTAGCGGGAGTTCATCCCACTACGAGCAGTACTTC
TRBD2	NA	TRBV20-1	TRBJ2-3	CSARSSGGFADTQYF	TGCAGTGCTAGATCTAGCGGGGGCTTCGCAGATACGCAGTATTTT
NA	many	TRBV7-2	TRBJ1-5	CASSYDSVNARPQHF	TGTGCCAGCAGCTATGACAGTGTCAATGCGCGGCCCCAGCATTTT
NA	NA	TRBV12-3/TRBV12-4	TRBJ2-7	CASSSQGHEQYF	TGTGCCAGCAGTTCACAGGGCCACGAGCAGTACTTC
TRBD1	NA	TRBV7-8	TRBJ1-5	CASSSRDSRNQPQHF	TGTGCCAGCAGCTCCCGGGACAGTCGCAATCAGCCCCAGCATTTT
NA	NA	TRBV7-2	TRBJ2-3	CASSLFQGADTQYF	TGTGCCAGCAGCTTATTCCAGGGAGCAGATACGCAGTATTTT
NA	once	TRBV19	TRBJ1-1	CASSHGGYTEAFF	TGTGCCAGTAGTCACGGGGGCTACACTGAAGCTTTCTTT
NA	few	TRBV19	TRBJ1-1	CASSIKGSTEAFF	TGTGCCAGTAGTATTAAGGGTTCCACTGAAGCTTTCTTT
TRBD2	many	TRBV7-2	TRBJ2-3	CASSLVRGADTQYF	TGTGCCAGCAGCTTAGTGCGGGGGGCAGATACGCAGTATTTT
NA	many	TRBV10-3	TRBJ2-7	CAISSVRAGEQYF	TGTGCCATCAGCTCAGTCAGGGCGGGCGAGCAGTACTTC
TRBD1	NA	TRBV11-2	TRBJ2-5	CASSLNRGMETQYF	TGTGCCAGCAGCTTAAACAGGGGGATGGAGACCCAGTACTTC
NA	many	TRBV7-2	TRBJ2-3	CASSLALRDTQYF	TGTGCCAGCAGCTTAGCGCTGCGGGATACGCAGTATTTT
NA	NA	TRBV24-1	TRBJ2-2	CATSLAANTGELFF	TGTGCCACCAGCCTAGCCGCGAACACCGGGGAGCTGTTTTTT
TRBD2	NA	TRBV28	TRBJ2-1	CASSPPRAGGTSSYNEQFF	TGTGCCAGCAGTCCCCCCCGAGCGGGGGGTACCAGCTCCTACAATGAGCAGTTCTTC
TRBD1	many	TRBV7-2	TRBJ1-4	CASSHWGQGDEKLFF	TGTGCCAGCAGCCACTGGGGACAGGGGGATGAAAAACTGTTTTTT
TRBD1	NA	TRBV5-6	TRBJ1-5	CASSFRDRSNQPQHF	TGTGCCAGCAGCTTTCGGGACAGGAGCAATCAGCCCCAGCATTTT